This T cell receptor (beta chain) was observed in a study of post-analysis software for immune sequencing data. In the study overall: Secondary progressive, relapsing-remitting and progressive-relapsing multiple sclerosis were among the included disease courses.

Included in the TCR beta cDNA libraries were unique molecular identifiers. Using its own MiXCR run on the PCR reads, TCRdb lists one record per CDR3 protein. In the table there are hundreds of thousands of distinct CDR3 sequences, about 39% of which are singletons. The CDR3 is made up of 15 amino acids. CDR1 MNHNS and CDR2 SASEGT come from the germline V gene. The V end was cut by 10 bases, the J end by 1 base, with 14 bases between. Study-wide findings and caveats: Included in a set of roughly five TRBV segments more frequent in patients than controls were TRBV5-6, TRBV5-1 and TRBV20-1.

About this clonotype: Its cognate antigen is unknown.

The receptor was derived from a girl aged 2-10 years with multiple sclerosis. Sample: blood. This sequence joins TRBV6-1 and TRBJ2-6; TRBD1 might be the D (6 bases). CDR3 sequence: CATNGQPSGANVLTF. The CDR3 nucleotides read TGTGCCACGAACGGACAGCCTTCTGGGGCCAACGTCCTGACTTTC.